These T cell receptor beta chains were read from a single sample in a study of T-cell reconstitution after alpha-beta-depleted transplantation in children. MiXCR was run by TCRdb on the PCR reads, yielding one entry per CDR3 protein. The data contain roughly 220,000 distinct CDR3 sequences, around 13% of them singletons. This material consisted of PBMCs from the stem cell graft donor, taken from the stem cell graft. The receptors come from a human donor who donated a stem cell graft to a child with acute lymphoblastic leukemia. Both conserved end residues are part of each CDR3. The order of the fields is clone size, V gene, D gene, J gene, CDR3 DNA, CDR3 protein. A D gene is named only where the DNA matches it firmly. A clone size is listed for some rows: how often the clone was seen (once, few, many), or a class if it is expanded.

size: many
V: TRBV29-1
D: .
J: TRBJ1-2
DNA: TGCAGCGTTGAAGAGGTCGGCGCTTCGAACTATGGCTACACCTTC
CDR3: CSVEEVGASNYGYTF

size: many
V: TRBV5-1
D: .
J: TRBJ2-1
DNA: TGCGCCAGCAGTTATGCAGGGTCCACCGGGAATGAGCAGTTCTTC
CDR3: CASSYAGSTGNEQFF

size: many
V: TRBV20-1
D: TRBD1
J: TRBJ1-1
DNA: TGCAGTGCCGTAGACGGGACAGGATTTGAAGCTTTCTTT
CDR3: CSAVDGTGFEAFF

size: many
V: TRBV7-2
D: TRBD2
J: TRBJ2-3
DNA: TGTGCCAGCAGCTTCCTCACTAGCGGCAAACTCACAGATACGCAGTATTTT
CDR3: CASSFLTSGKLTDTQYF

size: few
V: TRBV6-2/TRBV6-3
D: .
J: TRBJ2-6
DNA: TGTGCCAGCAGTTGGTTCTCTGGGGCCAACGTCCTGACTTTC
CDR3: CASSWFSGANVLTF

size: .
V: TRBV5-1
D: .
J: TRBJ2-1
DNA: TGCGCCAGCAGCCCCTACCTGGTAGCGGCCACCTCGGAAAGCTCCTACAATGAGCAGTTCTTC
CDR3: CASSPYLVAATSESSYNEQFF

size: many
V: TRBV6-1
D: .
J: TRBJ2-3
DNA: TGTGCCAGCAGTCCCGCCCCCAGCGGTCGCACAGATACGCAGTATTTT
CDR3: CASSPAPSGRTDTQYF

size: .
V: TRBV6-2/TRBV6-3
D: .
J: TRBJ2-3
DNA: TGTGCCAGCAGTTACGCCACTACTAGCACAGATACGCAGTATTTT
CDR3: CASSYATTSTDTQYF

size: many
V: TRBV11-2
D: .
J: TRBJ2-7
DNA: TGTGCCAGCAGCTCCTTAGGAGAGCAGTACTTC
CDR3: CASSSLGEQYF

size: many
V: TRBV6-1
D: TRBD1
J: TRBJ2-7
DNA: TGTGCCAGCAGTGAAATGCTCCGGACAGGCGAGCAGTACTTC
CDR3: CASSEMLRTGEQYF

size: .
V: TRBV29-1
D: .
J: TRBJ2-7
DNA: TGCAGCGGTAGGACAGACTACGAGCAGTACTTC
CDR3: CSGRTDYEQYF

size: .
V: TRBV11-2
D: .
J: TRBJ2-3
DNA: TGTGCCAGCAGCTTAGATCCCTTGCTCACAGATACGCAGTATTTT
CDR3: CASSLDPLLTDTQYF

size: many
V: TRBV21-1
D: .
J: TRBJ2-1
DNA: TGTGCTACACAAAACCCGGGGACCCCCTACAATGAGCAGTTCTTC
CDR3: CATQNPGTPYNEQFF

size: many
V: TRBV20-1
D: TRBD2
J: TRBJ2-5
DNA: TGCAGTGTGGCGGGGGGAGAGACCCAGTACTTC
CDR3: CSVAGGETQYF

size: many
V: TRBV3-1
D: .
J: TRBJ2-7
DNA: TGTGCCAGCAGCCATCCGGGCGATAGGTCCTACGAGCAGTACTTC
CDR3: CASSHPGDRSYEQYF

size: many
V: TRBV7-2
D: .
J: TRBJ2-2
DNA: TGTGCCAGCAGCTTAAATCCCGAGGCCGGGGAGCTGTTTTTT
CDR3: CASSLNPEAGELFF

size: .
V: TRBV28
D: .
J: TRBJ2-5
DNA: TGTGCCAGCAGGGAAGTCACCAGAGAGACCCAGTACTTC
CDR3: CASREVTRETQYF

size: .
V: TRBV19
D: .
J: TRBJ2-7
DNA: TGTGCCAGTAGTATAGCGGGGAACGAGCAGTACTTC
CDR3: CASSIAGNEQYF

size: many
V: TRBV6-5
D: TRBD1
J: TRBJ1-1
DNA: TGTGCCAGCAGTTACGGGACAGGGGGCGGCATGAACACTGAAGCTTTCTTT
CDR3: CASSYGTGGGMNTEAFF

size: few
V: TRBV11-2
D: TRBD1
J: TRBJ2-2
DNA: TGTGCCAGCAGCTTAGATCCAAGGACAGGGAACACCGGGGAGCTGTTTTTT
CDR3: CASSLDPRTGNTGELFF

size: many
V: TRBV5-5
D: TRBD2
J: TRBJ2-1
DNA: TGTGCCAGCATCGTCACGGGGGGAAATGAGCAGTTCTTC
CDR3: CASIVTGGNEQFF

size: many
V: TRBV6-1
D: .
J: TRBJ1-1
DNA: TGTGCCAGCACGGAGGGGCGTAGGACTGAAGCTTTCTTT
CDR3: CASTEGRRTEAFF

size: many
V: TRBV28
D: .
J: TRBJ2-4
DNA: TGTGCCAGCAGTTCCCCCGGGACCAAACTGTTCCACATTCAGTACTTC
CDR3: CASSSPGTKLFHIQYF

size: many
V: TRBV11-2
D: .
J: TRBJ2-5
DNA: TGTGCCAGCAGCCCGACTGCACAAGAGACCCAGTACTTC
CDR3: CASSPTAQETQYF

size: .
V: TRBV15
D: .
J: TRBJ2-7
DNA: TGTGCCACCAGCAGAGACAGGGAGAACTACGAGCAGTACTTC
CDR3: CATSRDRENYEQYF

size: many
V: TRBV18
D: TRBD2
J: TRBJ2-3
DNA: TGTGCCAGCTCACCACCGATAGCGGGAACTCATACGCAGTATTTT
CDR3: CASSPPIAGTHTQYF

size: .
V: TRBV20-1
D: .
J: TRBJ1-4
DNA: TGCAGTGCTAGAGATAAGGGTAGGACGTCGCCAACTAATGAAAAACTGTTTTTT
CDR3: CSARDKGRTSPTNEKLFF

size: .
V: TRBV27
D: TRBD2
J: TRBJ2-7
DNA: TGTGCCAGCAGTTCCTCCCGGGAGGGTGGTACTTGGGACGAGCAGTACTTC
CDR3: CASSSSREGGTWDEQYF

size: many
V: TRBV28
D: .
J: TRBJ1-2
DNA: TGTGCCAGCACCAAGACCTCGTCTTATGGCTACACCTTC
CDR3: CASTKTSSYGYTF

size: few
V: TRBV20-1
D: TRBD1
J: TRBJ1-6
DNA: TGCAGTGCCGCGGAGGGGGCGGACAATTCACCCCTCCACTTT
CDR3: CSAAEGADNSPLHF

size: many
V: TRBV25-1
D: .
J: TRBJ2-1
DNA: TGTGCCAGCCTCCTAGCTAATGAGCAGTTCTTC
CDR3: CASLLANEQFF

size: few
V: TRBV3-1
D: TRBD2
J: TRBJ2-3
DNA: TGTGCCAGCAGCCCTGTGGCGGGGGGGCTGGATACGCAGTATTTT
CDR3: CASSPVAGGLDTQYF

size: many
V: TRBV20-1
D: .
J: TRBJ2-1
DNA: TGCAGTGCGGGGGGGCAGTACTACAATGAGCAGTTCTTC
CDR3: CSAGGQYYNEQFF

size: many
V: TRBV5-1
D: TRBD1
J: TRBJ2-7
DNA: TGCGCCAGCAGCTTAAAGACAGGGGGCTACGAGCAGTACTTC
CDR3: CASSLKTGGYEQYF

size: many
V: TRBV20-1
D: TRBD1
J: TRBJ1-2
DNA: TGCAGTGCTAGTCGCCTGGCCGGGGACAGGGGCCCTGGCTCTGGCTACACCTTC
CDR3: CSASRLAGDRGPGSGYTF

size: few
V: TRBV4-2
D: TRBD1
J: TRBJ2-7
DNA: TGTGCCAGCAGCCAAGGGCTAGGGACAGGGGAGAGCGAGCAGTACTTC
CDR3: CASSQGLGTGESEQYF

size: many
V: TRBV5-1
D: .
J: TRBJ2-1
DNA: TGCGCCAGCAGCTTGGCCACTTGGGACCACAATGAGCAGTTCTTC
CDR3: CASSLATWDHNEQFF

size: many
V: TRBV20-1
D: .
J: TRBJ2-3
DNA: TGCAGTGCTAGGGTTAGCGGTAGCACAGATACGCAGTATTTT
CDR3: CSARVSGSTDTQYF

size: many
V: TRBV20-1
D: TRBD2
J: TRBJ2-1
DNA: TGCAGTGCTCCGCGGCGGGGGTCCGTCTCCTACAATGAGCAGTTCTTC
CDR3: CSAPRRGSVSYNEQFF

size: .
V: TRBV7-2
D: TRBD2
J: TRBJ2-1
DNA: TGTGCCAGCAGTCGGACTAGCGGGCCGTCCAATGAGCAGTTCTTC
CDR3: CASSRTSGPSNEQFF

size: many
V: TRBV28
D: TRBD1
J: TRBJ1-1
DNA: TGTGCCAGCGACAGGGCCTTCACTGAAGCTTTCTTT
CDR3: CASDRAFTEAFF

size: many
V: TRBV12-5
D: TRBD1
J: TRBJ2-5
DNA: TGTGCTAGTGGTCCCGGGACAGGGGAAGAGACCCAGTACTTC
CDR3: CASGPGTGEETQYF

size: .
V: TRBV7-3
D: TRBD1
J: TRBJ2-5
DNA: TGTGCCAGCACTTATTTAGGGAGGGACAGGGGTCCGCAAGAGACCCAGTACTTC
CDR3: CASTYLGRDRGPQETQYF

size: many
V: TRBV7-2
D: TRBD1
J: TRBJ2-7
DNA: TGTGCCAGCAGCACCTCGACAGGGGGCGCGGGATACGAGCAGTACTTC
CDR3: CASSTSTGGAGYEQYF

size: many
V: TRBV5-5
D: .
J: TRBJ2-2
DNA: TGTGCCAGCAGCTTGGCAGGCCGGCGGACCGGGGAGCTGTTTTTT
CDR3: CASSLAGRRTGELFF

size: many
V: TRBV4-3
D: TRBD2
J: TRBJ2-2
DNA: TGCGCCAGCAGCCGCGAGGGGCAGGGAGGGTTGGCCGGGGAGCTGTTTTTT
CDR3: CASSREGQGGLAGELFF

size: few
V: TRBV5-1
D: TRBD1
J: TRBJ2-5
DNA: TGCGCCAGCAGCTTAACCCGACAGGGGGGGACCCAGTACTTC
CDR3: CASSLTRQGGTQYF

size: many
V: TRBV11-2
D: .
J: TRBJ1-2
DNA: TGTGCCAGCAGCTTAGTCTGGGGCGGCTACACCTTC
CDR3: CASSLVWGGYTF

size: many
V: TRBV4-2
D: .
J: TRBJ1-5
DNA: TGTGCCAGCAGCCCTCTGACGGGAAATCAGCCCCAGCATTTT
CDR3: CASSPLTGNQPQHF

size: many
V: TRBV6-1
D: .
J: TRBJ2-7
DNA: TGTGCCAGCTACCCCCTGGACAGCTACGAGCAGTACTTC
CDR3: CASYPLDSYEQYF

size: many
V: TRBV4-2
D: .
J: TRBJ2-7
DNA: TGTGCCAGCAGCCAAGATAGGCAGGCCTACGAGCAGTACTTC
CDR3: CASSQDRQAYEQYF

size: many
V: TRBV15
D: .
J: TRBJ1-5
DNA: TGTGCCACCAGCAGAGACCGTCTCAATCAGCCCCAGCATTTT
CDR3: CATSRDRLNQPQHF

size: many
V: TRBV5-4
D: .
J: TRBJ2-2
DNA: TGTGCCAGCACCCTACCCACCGGGGAGCTGTTTTTT
CDR3: CASTLPTGELFF

size: many
V: TRBV9
D: .
J: TRBJ2-5
DNA: TGTGCCAGCAGCGTAGCCGGAGAAGAGACCCAGTACTTC
CDR3: CASSVAGEETQYF

size: many
V: TRBV5-1
D: .
J: TRBJ2-3
DNA: TGCGCCAGCAGCTTGCTACAGGAGCCCACAGATACGCAGTATTTT
CDR3: CASSLLQEPTDTQYF